A selection of T cell receptor beta chains follows, all from one sample in a study of CD8 T cells in Susac syndrome. TCRdb re-called the immunoSEQ multiplex PCR reads with MiXCR, one entry per CDR3 protein. The sample yields tens of thousands of distinct CDR3 sequences, approximately 95% seen once. The sequenced material came from CD8+ T cells from PBMCs. These receptors all stem from a human donor with Susac syndrome. Each CDR3 is given with its conserved first and last residue. D genes are given only for firm matches. Some rows have no size entry. The others give once, few or many, or a class for an expanded clone.

TRBV10-3,TRBD1,NA,TRBJ2-6,CAILPGQGVDSGANVLTF,TGTGCCATCTTACCCGGACAGGGGGTCGACTCTGGGGCCAACGTCCTGACTTTC
TRBV10-3,TRBD2,NA,TRBJ2-3,CAISESLGASGRRSVTDTQYF,TGTGCCATCAGTGAGTCCCTAGGGGCTAGCGGGAGACGGTCGGTCACAGATACGCAGTATTTT
TRBV19,NA,once,TRBJ2-2,CASTPSTAGELFF,TGTGCCAGTACCCCGTCGACGGCCGGGGAGCTGTTTTTT
TRBV6-1,NA,NA,TRBJ1-2,CASRHSYGYTF,TGTGCCAGCAGACACAGCTATGGCTACACCTTC
TRBV29-1,NA,NA,TRBJ2-1,CSGEMGLVKGGQFF,TGCAGCGGAGAAATGGGACTCGTGAAAGGTGGGCAGTTCTTC
TRBV29-1,NA,NA,TRBJ2-5,CSVEKERETQYF,TGCAGCGTTGAAAAGGAGAGGGAGACCCAGTACTTC
TRBV4-1,TRBD2,NA,TRBJ2-1,CASSQGGGAHNEQFF,TGCGCCAGCAGCCAAGGCGGGGGTGCCCACAATGAGCAGTTCTTC
TRBV7-2,NA,NA,TRBJ1-1,CASSLYRVNTEAFF,TGTGCCAGCAGCTTATACAGGGTGAACACTGAAGCTTTCTTT
TRBV7-7,NA,NA,TRBJ2-3,CASSSLVEDTQYF,TGTGCTAGCAGCTCGCTAGTTGAAGATACGCAGTATTTT
TRBV30,NA,NA,TRBJ1-1,CAWSVQTNTEAFF,TGTGCCTGGAGTGTACAGACGAACACTGAAGCTTTCTTT
TRBV19,TRBD1,NA,TRBJ2-2,CASQGAPGGELFF,TGTGCCAGCCAGGGGGCGCCGGGCGGGGAGCTGTTTTTT
TRBV30,TRBD2,NA,TRBJ2-3,CAWAGGGDTQYF,TGTGCCTGGGCGGGGGGGGGAGATACGCAGTATTTT
TRBV28,TRBD2,NA,TRBJ2-7,CASSPGLAGGVSYEQYF,TGTGCCAGCAGTCCCGGACTAGCGGGAGGTGTATCCTACGAGCAGTACTTC
TRBV7-9,NA,NA,TRBJ2-7,CASSLGAPGYEQYF,TGTGCCAGCAGCTTAGGAGCTCCTGGCTACGAGCAGTACTTC
TRBV20-1,NA,once,TRBJ2-1,CSATGSLYNEQFF,TGCAGTGCTACTGGCAGCCTGTACAATGAGCAGTTCTTC
TRBV9,NA,once,TRBJ2-1,CASSVAGDHNEQFF,TGTGCCAGCAGCGTAGCGGGGGACCACAATGAGCAGTTCTTC
TRBV28,TRBD2,NA,TRBJ2-7,CASSLGPGGRRPEQYF,TGTGCCAGCAGCTTGGGGCCGGGCGGGAGGAGGCCCGAGCAGTACTTC
TRBV4-2,NA,NA,TRBJ2-2,CASSQDIAEHTGELFF,TGTGCCAGCAGCCAAGACATAGCGGAGCACACCGGGGAGCTGTTTTTT
TRBV7-2,NA,NA,TRBJ1-5,CASSLSGAVQPQHF,TGTGCCAGCAGCTTGTCAGGGGCCGTTCAGCCCCAGCATTTT
TRBV2,NA,NA,TRBJ1-1,CASKENGEAFF,TGTGCCAGCAAGGAGAATGGTGAAGCTTTCTTT
TRBV7-9,NA,NA,TRBJ2-7,CASSLEGVSYEQYF,TGTGCCAGCAGCTTAGAGGGGGTCTCCTACGAGCAGTACTTC
TRBV27,NA,NA,TRBJ1-2,CAAAGTYGYTF,TGTGCCGCGGCGGGGACCTATGGCTACACCTTC
TRBV9,NA,NA,TRBJ1-5,CASSESGAREPQHF,TGTGCCAGCAGCGAGTCAGGGGCGAGGGAGCCCCAGCATTTT
TRBV7-6,TRBD1,NA,TRBJ2-2,CASSLVGQGTTGELFF,TGTGCCAGCAGCTTAGTCGGACAGGGGACCACCGGGGAGCTGTTTTTT
TRBV20-1,TRBD1,NA,TRBJ2-7,CSAREGTGYPEQYF,TGCAGTGCTAGAGAAGGGACAGGGTACCCCGAGCAGTACTTC
TRBV30,TRBD1,NA,TRBJ1-2,CAWSDRQGRFDYGYTF,TGTGCCTGGAGTGATAGACAGGGGAGATTCGACTATGGCTACACCTTC
TRBV27,NA,once,TRBJ2-7,CASSLTPSLRFEQYF,TGTGCCAGCAGTTTAACTCCTAGTTTGAGGTTCGAGCAGTACTTC
TRBV3-1,TRBD2,NA,TRBJ2-2,CASSQGTSGLTGELFF,TGTGCCAGCAGCCAAGGGACTAGCGGGCTCACCGGGGAGCTGTTTTTT
TRBV11-1,TRBD1,NA,TRBJ2-3,CASEGQENTDTQYF,TGTGCCAGCGAAGGACAGGAAAACACAGATACGCAGTATTTT
TRBV20-1,TRBD1,NA,TRBJ1-1,CSAGQGGTEAFF,TGCAGTGCTGGACAGGGAGGCACTGAAGCTTTCTTT
TRBV28,TRBD2,NA,TRBJ2-1,CASSRGLEQFF,TGTGCCAGCAGCCGGGGACTAGAGCAGTTCTTC
TRBV6-5,NA,NA,TRBJ1-1,CASSYPTGGPANTEAFF,TGTGCCAGCAGTTATCCGACTGGAGGGCCAGCGAACACTGAAGCTTTCTTT
TRBV7-6,NA,NA,TRBJ2-5,CASSFRQNQETQYF,TGTGCCAGCAGCTTTCGGCAGAACCAAGAGACCCAGTACTTC
TRBV4-2,NA,NA,TRBJ1-2,CASSSVGYTF,TGTGCCAGCAGCTCCGTTGGCTACACCTTC
TRBV4-1,NA,NA,TRBJ2-7,CASSYRGESYEQYF,TGCGCCAGCAGCTACCGAGGGGAAAGCTACGAGCAGTACTTC
TRBV20-1,TRBD2,NA,TRBJ2-7,CSALPGTSGYEQYF,TGCAGTGCTTTACCCGGGACTAGCGGCTACGAGCAGTACTTC
TRBV7-9,TRBD1,NA,TRBJ2-2,CASSSRQGHTGELFF,TGTGCCAGCAGCTCAAGACAGGGGCACACCGGGGAGCTGTTTTTT
TRBV24-1,NA,NA,TRBJ1-5,CATSEGALVQPQHF,TGTGCCACCAGTGAGGGGGCGCTTGTTCAGCCCCAGCATTTT
TRBV5-4,TRBD1,NA,TRBJ2-7,CASSPWTGKNEQYF,TGTGCCAGCAGCCCATGGACAGGGAAAAACGAGCAGTACTTC
TRBV20-1,NA,NA,TRBJ1-5,CSARGRGHQPQHF,TGCAGTGCTAGAGGCAGGGGTCATCAGCCCCAGCATTTT
TRBV12-3/TRBV12-4,NA,NA,TRBJ2-1,CASSPTGLAHEQFF,TGTGCCAGCAGTCCTACCGGGTTGGCCCATGAGCAGTTCTTC
TRBV5-1,NA,NA,TRBJ2-2,CASSLGRRDTGELFF,TGCGCCAGCAGCTTGGGGCGGCGGGACACCGGGGAGCTGTTTTTT
TRBV20-1,NA,NA,TRBJ2-1,CSARGGHTHNEQFF,TGCAGTGCTAGAGGAGGACATACCCACAATGAGCAGTTCTTC
TRBV29-1,TRBD2,NA,TRBJ2-7,CSVSSGRGWREQYF,TGCAGCGTTTCTAGCGGGAGAGGGTGGAGGGAGCAGTACTTC
TRBV20-1,TRBD1,NA,TRBJ2-1,CSARDFGTEAYNEQFF,TGCAGTGCTAGAGATTTTGGGACAGAGGCCTACAATGAGCAGTTCTTC
TRBV19,NA,NA,TRBJ2-1,CASSIGERNNEQFF,TGTGCCAGTAGTATAGGAGAGCGGAACAATGAGCAGTTCTTC
TRBV27,TRBD2,NA,TRBJ2-1,CASSPGLAGGSEQFF,TGTGCCAGCAGTCCCGGACTAGCGGGAGGAAGTGAGCAGTTCTTC
TRBV7-9,NA,NA,TRBJ2-7,CASGPQAGYEQYF,TGTGCCAGCGGACCGCAGGCGGGCTACGAGCAGTACTTC
TRBV6-2/TRBV6-3,NA,NA,TRBJ1-5,CASSSAHSRRILNYQPQHF,TGTGCCAGCAGTTCTGCTCACTCTCGGAGGATCCTCAATTATCAGCCCCAGCATTTT
TRBV20-1,TRBD2,NA,TRBJ2-1,CSARALSGGYNEQFF,TGCAGTGCTAGAGCTCTGAGCGGGGGCTACAATGAGCAGTTCTTC
TRBV28,TRBD2,NA,TRBJ2-2,CASSFPASGRKTGELFF,TGTGCCAGCAGTTTTCCCGCTAGCGGGAGAAAGACCGGGGAGCTGTTTTTT
TRBV2,NA,NA,TRBJ1-3,CASSDGSSGNTIYF,TGTGCCAGCAGTGATGGGAGCTCTGGAAACACCATATATTTT
TRBV9,NA,NA,TRBJ2-7,CASSVAAGAPYEQYF,TGTGCCAGCAGCGTAGCGGCAGGGGCGCCCTACGAGCAGTACTTC